This passage covers 22 T cell receptor beta chains from one sample sequenced in a study of cytomegalovirus exposure and HLA in healthy donors. Primers for the PCR totalled 60 Vbeta and 13 Jbeta. Method: immunoSEQ multiplex PCR; TCRdb's copy keeps in-frame clones and lacks some. The table includes roughly 100,000 clones, 50% to 80% detected once. The specimen was PBMCs. These receptors were collected from a man in his 60s in good health and CMV-seronegative.

This chain connects TRBV5-6 to TRBJ1-5; 9 bases match TRBD1. The trim removed 4 bases at V and 6 bases at J, leaving 17 bases unmatched. The germline gives CDR1 SGHDT, CDR2 YYEEEE. The CDR3 has 18 amino acids. The CDR3 loop is CASSRTGQGKSFGQPQHF. The CDR3 DNA is TGTGCCAGCAGCCGAACGGGACAGGGAAAATCATTCGGTCAGCCCCAGCATTTT. The full variable domain, with the rest looked up from reference TRBV5-6 and TRBJ1-5, is DAGVTQSPTHLIKTRGQQVTLRCSPKSGHDTVSWYQQALGQGPQFIFQYYEEEERQRGNFPDRFSGHQFPNYSSELNVNALLLGDSALYLCASSRTGQGKSFGQPQHFGDGTRLSIL.

The rearrangement links TRBV18 to TRBJ1-4; possible D gene TRBD1, 6 bases. V lost 3 bases and J lost 0, with 11 bases in between. Per germline, CDR1 KGHSH and CDR2 LQKENI. This CDR3 has 16 amino acids. CDR3 amino acids: CASSPRTVATNEKLFF. CDR3 DNA: TGTGCCAGCTCACCTCGGACAGTTGCAACTAATGAAAAACTGTTTTTT.

The chain couples TRBV5-1 to TRBJ2-2; a weak D match, TRBD2 (7 bases). The germline V gene has CDR1 SGHRS and CDR2 YFSETQ. Trimming removed 3 bases at V and 7 bases at J, with 19 bases between. The CDR3 runs 16 residues. CDR3: CASSSPRGGSHGELFF. DNA for the CDR3: TGCGCCAGCAGCTCCCCTAGGGGGGGCTCTCACGGGGAGCTGTTTTTT.

The chain carries TRBV11-2 and TRBJ1-2; D not resolved. V lost 2 bases and J 4 bases, leaving 14 bases between the germline ends. Germline CDR1 is SGHAT and CDR2 is FQNNGV. This CDR3 is built from 15 residues. This CDR3 reads CASSLRETRLYGYTF. The CDR3 DNA reads as TGTGCCAGCAGCTTACGGGAGACTCGCCTCTATGGCTACACCTTC.

The V and J genes are TRBV2 and TRBJ1-2; TRBD1 is a possible D gene (5 bases). CDR1 is SNHLY, CDR2 FYNNEI, per germline. This CDR3 is 13 amino acids long. Trimming removed 5 bases at V and 6 bases at J, with 13 bases between. CDR3 bases: TGTGCCAGCAGTTATTCGGGGGGAGATGGCTACACCTTC. This codes for CASSYSGGDGYTF.

The chain uses TRBV5-1 and TRBJ1-1; 7 bases map to TRBD1. CDR3 length equals 15 residues. Germline lookup yields CDR1 SGHRS and CDR2 YFSETQ. Trimming at V came to 5 bases and at J to 5 bases, leaving 12 bases not matched to a gene. The CDR3 DNA reads as TGCGCCAGCAGTCTGGGGTCCCAGGGGGAGACTGAAGCTTTCTTT. Its translation is CASSLGSQGETEAFF.

The V and J genes are TRBV10-2 and TRBJ2-1, with 9 bases fitting TRBD2. The V gene end was trimmed by 3 bases and the J gene end by 9 bases; junction bases not matched to a gene: 3. The CDR3 totals 13 residues. CDR1 WSHSY and CDR2 SAAADI come from the germline V gene. This CDR3 is CASSDVAGVEQFF. For the CDR3, the DNA is TGCGCCAGCAGTGATGTAGCGGGAGTTGAGCAGTTCTTC.

Points on this clone: Compared with germline, one end of the junction differs, possibly owing to a read error. This chain joins TRBV7-7 and TRBJ2-2, with TRBD2 matching 7 bases. Per germline, CDR1 SSHAT and CDR2 FNYEAQ (reference sequence). CDR3 length equals 15 residues. The CDR3 region has the DNA TGTGCTAGCAGCCAGACTGGGGGGGACACCGGGGAGCTGTTTTTT. Protein sequence: CASSQTGGDTGELFF. Full variable domain (missing parts from reference TRBV7-7 and TRBJ2-2): GAGVSQSPRYKVTKRGQDVTLRCDPISSHATLYWYQQALGQGPEFLTYFNYEAQPDKSGLPSDRFSAERPEGSISTLTIQRTEQRDSAMYRCASSQTGGDTGELFFGEGSRLTVL.

V usage is TRBV9 and J usage is TRBJ2-7, with 7 bases identical to TRBD1. The trim removed 4 bases at V and 5 bases at J, leaving 12 bases unmatched. The CDR3 loop spans 15 amino acids. The germline V gene has CDR1 SGDLS and CDR2 YYNGEE. As DNA, the CDR3 is TGTGCCAGCAGCCCCCGACCCGACAGGGTCGACGAGCAGTACTTC. Its translation: CASSPRPDRVDEQYF.

This chain links TRBV6-5 with TRBJ1-5, with D maybe TRBD1 (6 bases). Per germline, CDR1 MNHEY and CDR2 SVGAGI. The CDR3 covers 13 residues. V was clipped by 7 bases and J by 2 bases, with 9 bases between them. This chain's CDR3 is CASMRQGNQPQHF. In nucleotides, the CDR3 is TGTGCCAGCATGCGACAGGGCAATCAGCCCCAGCATTTT.

The gene calls are TRBV5-1 and TRBJ2-5; possible D gene TRBD2, 5 bases. CDR1 and CDR2 from the germline V gene are SGHRS and YFSETQ. Trimming removed 1 base from V and 0 bases from J, with 10 bases in between. This CDR3 has 15 residues. CDR3 nucleotides: TGCGCCAGCAGCTTGAGAAGCGGAAACCAAGAGACCCAGTACTTC. This gives the protein CASSLRSGNQETQYF.

V gene TRBV19 combines with J gene TRBJ2-3; possibly TRBD2 for D (6 bases). V was cut by 1 base and J by 4 bases, with 6 bases left in between. Germline V gene data show CDR1 as LNHDA and CDR2 as SQIVND (reference sequence). The CDR3 contains 13 residues. The CDR3 sequence: CASSIGLADTQYF. CDR3 in DNA: TGTGCCAGTAGTATAGGACTAGCAGATACGCAGTATTTT.

The chain is built from TRBV7-3 and TRBJ2-3; 7 bases are shared with TRBD1. From germline, CDR1 is SGHTA and CDR2 FQGTGA. The CDR3 runs to 16 residues. Losses at the gene ends were 5 bases for V and 4 bases for J; bases not matched to a gene: 12. The CDR3 spells CASSAKGGAGADTQYF. The DNA for the CDR3 is TGTGCCAGCAGCGCAAAAGGGGGCGCAGGGGCAGATACGCAGTATTTT.

This clone turned up a few times. The chain joins TRBV6-4 to TRBJ2-7, with 8 positions matching TRBD2. The CDR3 is made up of 14 amino acids. Germline-derived CDR1 and CDR2 are MRHNA and SNTAGT. V was clipped by 5 bases and J by 3 bases; unmatched bases: 6. The CDR3 is CASSRTSSSYEQYF. CDR3 DNA: TGTGCCAGCAGTCGGACTAGCTCGAGCTACGAGCAGTACTTC.

J is TRBJ2-7 and V is TRBV12-2; the table's D call, TRBD2, was not checked against the DNA. TRBV12-2 has pseudogene status. The CDR3 is made up of 15 amino acids. The CDR3 reads CASRELAGTDYEQYF. In DNA form, the CDR3 reads TGTGCAAGTCGCGAACTAGCGGGGACCGACTACGAGCAGTACTTC.

Points on this clone: Other DNA sequences in the sample encode the same CDR3. J is TRBJ1-5 and V is TRBV6-1, with D tentatively TRBD1 (6 bases). Per germline, CDR1 MNHNS and CDR2 SASEGT. The CDR3 has 13 amino acids. The germline V and J ends were trimmed by 4 bases and 7 bases, with 11 bases remaining between them. The CDR3 DNA follows: TGTGCCAGCAGTGTGGGACAACCCCAGCCCCAGCATTTT. Translated, it gives CASSVGQPQPQHF.

This clone turned up a few times. At the DNA level, this CDR3 is encoded by other sequences in the same sample as well. The V gene is TRBV2, the J gene TRBJ2-7; possible D gene TRBD1, 5 bases. Between the trimmed V and J ends, which lost 3 bases and 2 bases, there was a span of 23 bases. This CDR3 is built from 18 residues. CDR1 SNHLY and CDR2 FYNNEI come from the germline V gene. The CDR3 sequence: CASSDRSGMGKAAYEQYF. DNA for the CDR3: TGTGCCAGCAGTGATAGATCAGGGATGGGAAAGGCGGCCTACGAGCAGTACTTC. The whole variable domain, remainder taken from reference TRBV2 and TRBJ2-7, is EPEVTQTPSHQVTQMGQEVILRCVPISNHLYFYWYRQILGQKVEFLVSFYNNEISEKSEIFDDQFSVERPDGSNFTLKIRSTKLEDSAMYFCASSDRSGMGKAAYEQYFGPGTRLTVT.

J is TRBJ1-6 and V is TRBV7-2; perhaps TRBD1 as D (6 bases). The CDR3 spans 15 residues. V dropped 3 bases and J dropped 10 bases, with 16 bases sitting between them. Looked up from germline, CDR1 is SGHTA and CDR2 is FQGNSA. The CDR3 reads CASSFPDGGRSPLHF. Here the CDR3 DNA reads TGTGCCAGCAGCTTTCCCGACGGGGGGCGGTCACCCCTCCACTTT.

The sample holds a few counts of this clone. The genes are TRBV5-6 and TRBJ2-1; 7 positions match TRBD2. This CDR3 comprises 15 residues. Germline V gene data show CDR1 as SGHDT and CDR2 as YYEEEE. J lost 2 bases, V lost 3 bases, and 5 bases had no gene match. CDR3 bases: TGTGCCAGCAGCTGGGTGGGGGGGGCCTACAATGAGCAGTTCTTC. Protein product: CASSWVGGAYNEQFF.

CDR3 residues: CATSRGTLNYEQYF. Here the CDR3 DNA reads TGTGCCACCAGCAGAGGGACTCTGAACTACGAGCAGTACTTC. The chain uses TRBV15 and TRBJ2-7, with D tentatively TRBD2 (5 bases). CDR1 LNHNV and CDR2 YYDKDF come from the germline V gene (reference sequence). The CDR3 totals 14 residues. V lost 1 base, J lost 3 bases, and 10 bases lay in between.

The DNA for the CDR3 is TGTGCCAGCAGTTTGACTAGCGGGATTTGGTCCGGGGAGCTGTTTTTT. Amino acid sequence: CASSLTSGIWSGELFF. The V call is TRBV27, the J call TRBJ2-2; 11 positions match TRBD2. This CDR3 region has 16 residues. CDR1 is MNHEY, CDR2 SMNVEV, per germline (reference sequence). J gave up 6 bases and V 3 bases, and 6 bases lay outside the gene matches.

This clone has more than one count but fewer than ten. The V call is TRBV28, the J call TRBJ1-1; 7 bases match TRBD1. Losses at the gene ends were 6 bases for V and 5 bases for J; bases not matched to a gene: 6. CDR3 size: 13 residues. Germline V CDR1 and CDR2: MDHEN, SYDVKM. The CDR3 nucleotides read TGTGCCAGCAGATTGACAGGGCGAACTGAAGCTTTCTTT. Protein: CASRLTGRTEAFF.